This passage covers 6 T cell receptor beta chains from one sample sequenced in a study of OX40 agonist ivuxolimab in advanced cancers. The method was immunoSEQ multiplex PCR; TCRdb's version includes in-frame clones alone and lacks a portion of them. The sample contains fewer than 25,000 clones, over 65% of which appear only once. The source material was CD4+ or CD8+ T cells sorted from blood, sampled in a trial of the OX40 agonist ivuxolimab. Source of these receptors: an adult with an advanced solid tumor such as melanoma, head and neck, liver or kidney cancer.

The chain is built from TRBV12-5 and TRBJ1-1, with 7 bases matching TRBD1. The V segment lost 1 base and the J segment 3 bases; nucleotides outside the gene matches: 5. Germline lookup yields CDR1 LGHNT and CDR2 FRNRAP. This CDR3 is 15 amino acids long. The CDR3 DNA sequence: TGTGCTAGTGGTTTGGCAGGGGGGGCGGACACTGAAGCTTTCTTT. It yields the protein CASGLAGGADTEAFF.

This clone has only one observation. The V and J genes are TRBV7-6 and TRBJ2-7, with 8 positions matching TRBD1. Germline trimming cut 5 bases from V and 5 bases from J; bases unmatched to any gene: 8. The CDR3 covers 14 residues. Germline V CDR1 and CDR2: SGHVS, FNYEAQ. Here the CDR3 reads CASSPRTGKDEQYF. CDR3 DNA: TGTGCCAGCAGCCCGAGGACAGGGAAGGACGAGCAGTACTTC. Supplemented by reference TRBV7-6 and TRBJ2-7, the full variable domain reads GAGVSQSPRYKVTKRGQDVALRCDPISGHVSLYWYRQALGQGPEFLTYFNYEAQQDKSGLPNDRFSAERPEGSISTLTIQRTEQRDSAMYRCASSPRTGKDEQYFGPGTRLTVT.

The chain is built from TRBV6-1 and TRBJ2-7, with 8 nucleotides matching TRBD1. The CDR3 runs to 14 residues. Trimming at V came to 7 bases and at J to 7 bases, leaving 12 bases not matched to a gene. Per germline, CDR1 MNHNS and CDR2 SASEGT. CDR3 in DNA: TGTGCCAGCACCCCATGGACAGGGCTGGGGGAGCAGTACTTC. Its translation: CASTPWTGLGEQYF.

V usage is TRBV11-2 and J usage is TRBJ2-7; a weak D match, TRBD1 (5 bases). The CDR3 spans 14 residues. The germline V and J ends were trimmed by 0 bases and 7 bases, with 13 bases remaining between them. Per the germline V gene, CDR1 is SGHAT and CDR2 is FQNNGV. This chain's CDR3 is CASSLDPGNGEQYF. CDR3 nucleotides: TGTGCCAGCAGCTTAGATCCAGGGAACGGGGAGCAGTACTTC.

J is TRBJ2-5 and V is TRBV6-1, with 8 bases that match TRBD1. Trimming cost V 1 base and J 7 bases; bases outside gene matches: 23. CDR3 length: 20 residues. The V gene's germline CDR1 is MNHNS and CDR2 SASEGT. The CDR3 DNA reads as TGTGCCAGCAGTGAAGATTTGATTTTGGGACAGGTTCTATCAAGTGGGACCCAGTACTTC. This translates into CASSEDLILGQVLSSGTQYF.

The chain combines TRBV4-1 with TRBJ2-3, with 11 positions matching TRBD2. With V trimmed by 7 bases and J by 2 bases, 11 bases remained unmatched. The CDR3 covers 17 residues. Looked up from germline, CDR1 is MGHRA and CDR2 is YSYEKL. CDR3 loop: CASKISLAGAHTDTQYF. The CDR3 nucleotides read TGCGCCAGCAAAATCTCACTAGCGGGGGCCCACACAGATACGCAGTATTTT.